A selection of T cell receptor beta chains follows, all from one sample in a study of T-cell memory formation after mild COVID-19. TCRdb independently ran MiXCR on the 5' RACE reads; one entry per CDR3 protein. The sample lists 100,000 to 120,000 distinct CDR3 sequences; roughly a sixth were seen once. Sequenced input: PBMCs or a T cell subset sorted from them (not recorded which). These receptor sequences come from a man between 18 and 29 years old who had mild COVID-19 (a few samples of this study predate the infection). Cell type and time point are not known. Both conserved end residues are part of each CDR3. The D gene is left open where the match is weak. Clone size is not always given. Where it is, it says once, few, many or a class for expanded clones.

D gene: .; V gene: TRBV30; J gene: TRBJ1-1; clone size: .; CDR3 protein: CAWDSNRATEAFF; CDR3 DNA: TGTGCCTGGGACAGCAATAGGGCCACTGAAGCTTTCTTT
D gene: .; V gene: TRBV6-5; J gene: TRBJ2-1; clone size: .; CDR3 protein: CASHTTGLSYNEQFF; CDR3 DNA: TGTGCCAGCCACACTACAGGGCTCTCCTACAATGAGCAGTTCTTC
D gene: TRBD1; V gene: TRBV10-3; J gene: TRBJ1-4; clone size: few; CDR3 protein: CATKTGDREKLFF; CDR3 DNA: TGTGCCACCAAGACAGGGGACCGTGAAAAACTGTTTTTT
D gene: TRBD1; V gene: TRBV20-1; J gene: TRBJ1-3; clone size: .; CDR3 protein: CSAREATGAGNTIYF; CDR3 DNA: TGCAGTGCTAGAGAGGCGACAGGGGCTGGAAACACCATATATTTT
D gene: .; V gene: TRBV7-2; J gene: TRBJ2-3; clone size: few; CDR3 protein: CASSFPPVNTQYF; CDR3 DNA: TGTGCCAGCAGTTTCCCCCCCGTCAATACGCAGTATTTT
D gene: .; V gene: TRBV2; J gene: TRBJ1-6; clone size: .; CDR3 protein: CASVDNYNSPLHF; CDR3 DNA: TGTGCCAGCGTTGACAACTATAATTCACCCCTCCACTTT
D gene: .; V gene: TRBV4-3; J gene: TRBJ2-4; clone size: many; CDR3 protein: CASSQDPGHPSKNIQYF; CDR3 DNA: TGCGCCAGCAGCCAAGACCCCGGACACCCTTCCAAAAACATTCAGTACTTC
D gene: .; V gene: TRBV27; J gene: TRBJ2-3; clone size: few; CDR3 protein: CASRVLGDTQYF; CDR3 DNA: TGTGCCAGCAGAGTTTTAGGAGATACGCAGTATTTT
D gene: TRBD1; V gene: TRBV20-1; J gene: TRBJ2-3; clone size: many; CDR3 protein: CSARDERGQANTQYF; CDR3 DNA: TGCAGTGCTAGAGATGAAAGGGGGCAGGCGAATACGCAGTATTTT
D gene: .; V gene: TRBV5-5; J gene: TRBJ2-3; clone size: few; CDR3 protein: CASSLGPADTQYF; CDR3 DNA: TGTGCCAGCAGCTTGGGTCCCGCAGATACGCAGTATTTT
D gene: TRBD2; V gene: TRBV12-3/TRBV12-4; J gene: TRBJ2-5; clone size: few; CDR3 protein: CASSPGTSGGGYQETQYF; CDR3 DNA: TGTGCCAGCAGCCCGGGGACTAGCGGGGGCGGTTACCAAGAGACCCAGTACTTC
D gene: .; V gene: TRBV6-5; J gene: TRBJ2-1; clone size: few; CDR3 protein: CASSSFKGSSYNEQFF; CDR3 DNA: TGTGCCAGCAGTAGCTTTAAGGGGAGCTCCTACAATGAGCAGTTCTTC
D gene: .; V gene: TRBV7-3; J gene: TRBJ2-3; clone size: many; CDR3 protein: CASSPSRADTQYF; CDR3 DNA: TGTGCCAGCAGCCCCTCCCGTGCAGATACGCAGTATTTT
D gene: .; V gene: TRBV25-1; J gene: TRBJ2-3; clone size: few; CDR3 protein: CASQGRTSTDTQYF; CDR3 DNA: TGTGCCAGTCAAGGGAGGACGAGCACAGATACGCAGTATTTT
D gene: .; V gene: TRBV12-3/TRBV12-4; J gene: TRBJ2-3; clone size: .; CDR3 protein: CASSRGQVGTDTQYF; CDR3 DNA: TGTGCCAGCAGTCGGGGTCAGGTCGGCACAGATACGCAGTATTTT
D gene: .; V gene: TRBV5-1; J gene: TRBJ2-2; clone size: few; CDR3 protein: CASNLGVTGELFF; CDR3 DNA: TGCGCCAGCAACTTAGGGGTTACCGGGGAGCTGTTTTTT
D gene: TRBD1; V gene: TRBV5-1; J gene: TRBJ2-4; clone size: .; CDR3 protein: CASSDPTGLGNIQYF; CDR3 DNA: TGCGCCAGCAGCGACCCGACAGGGTTGGGCAACATTCAGTACTTC
D gene: .; V gene: TRBV7-9; J gene: TRBJ2-1; clone size: few; CDR3 protein: CASSVLGSSYNEQFF; CDR3 DNA: TGTGCCAGCAGCGTCCTAGGGAGCTCCTACAATGAGCAGTTCTTC
D gene: .; V gene: TRBV7-2; J gene: TRBJ1-2; clone size: .; CDR3 protein: CASSQPNYGYTF; CDR3 DNA: TGTGCCAGCAGCCAACCTAACTATGGCTACACCTTC
D gene: TRBD2; V gene: TRBV24-1; J gene: TRBJ2-3; clone size: few; CDR3 protein: CATSDLGLAGADTQYF; CDR3 DNA: TGTGCCACCAGTGATTTGGGACTAGCGGGGGCGGATACGCAGTATTTT
D gene: .; V gene: TRBV7-8; J gene: TRBJ2-1; clone size: .; CDR3 protein: CASTDKSSYNEQFF; CDR3 DNA: TGTGCCAGCACTGACAAGAGCTCCTACAATGAGCAGTTCTTC
D gene: .; V gene: TRBV11-2; J gene: TRBJ2-7; clone size: few; CDR3 protein: CASSSSGYEQYF; CDR3 DNA: TGTGCCAGCAGCTCCTCAGGTTACGAGCAGTACTTC
D gene: .; V gene: TRBV7-2; J gene: TRBJ1-1; clone size: few; CDR3 protein: CASSAKRGETEAFF; CDR3 DNA: TGTGCCAGCAGCGCTAAGCGGGGAGAGACTGAAGCTTTCTTT
D gene: TRBD1; V gene: TRBV7-8; J gene: TRBJ2-1; clone size: .; CDR3 protein: CASSLDRDYNEQFF; CDR3 DNA: TGTGCCAGCAGCTTGGACAGGGATTACAATGAGCAGTTCTTC
D gene: .; V gene: TRBV4-1; J gene: TRBJ1-2; clone size: .; CDR3 protein: CASSQPWGSYGYTF; CDR3 DNA: TGCGCCAGCAGCCAACCTTGGGGGTCCTATGGCTACACCTTC
D gene: .; V gene: TRBV5-6; J gene: TRBJ1-4; clone size: .; CDR3 protein: CASSLLSGPENEKLFF; CDR3 DNA: TGTGCCAGCAGCTTGCTATCGGGTCCAGAAAATGAAAAACTGTTTTTT
D gene: .; V gene: TRBV4-2; J gene: TRBJ1-4; clone size: few; CDR3 protein: CASSQARTMEKKLFF; CDR3 DNA: TGTGCCAGCAGCCAAGCCAGGACAATGGAAAAAAAACTGTTTTTT
D gene: .; V gene: TRBV11-2; J gene: TRBJ1-5; clone size: .; CDR3 protein: CASSPPREGGKPQHF; CDR3 DNA: TGTGCCAGCAGCCCACCCCGAGAGGGCGGGAAGCCCCAGCATTTT
D gene: TRBD2; V gene: TRBV4-1; J gene: TRBJ2-1; clone size: .; CDR3 protein: CASSRGNSGGAYNEQFF; CDR3 DNA: TGCGCCAGCAGCCGCGGGAATAGCGGGGGGGCCTACAATGAGCAGTTCTTC
D gene: TRBD1; V gene: TRBV20-1; J gene: TRBJ1-2; clone size: many; CDR3 protein: CSAPTGSYGYTF; CDR3 DNA: TGCAGTGCCCCGACAGGGAGTTATGGCTACACCTTC
D gene: TRBD2; V gene: TRBV7-9; J gene: TRBJ2-3; clone size: few; CDR3 protein: CAAAGGRQFDTQYF; CDR3 DNA: TGTGCCGCGGCGGGGGGCCGGCAGTTCGATACGCAGTATTTT
D gene: .; V gene: TRBV7-9; J gene: TRBJ2-2; clone size: .; CDR3 protein: CASSRRAGSITGELFF; CDR3 DNA: TGTGCCAGCAGCCGCCGGGCGGGAAGCATCACCGGGGAGCTGTTTTTT
D gene: TRBD1; V gene: TRBV20-1; J gene: TRBJ1-2; clone size: .; CDR3 protein: CSARDRTNYGYTF; CDR3 DNA: TGCAGTGCCCGGGACAGGACTAACTATGGCTACACCTTC
D gene: TRBD2; V gene: TRBV5-6; J gene: TRBJ2-7; clone size: .; CDR3 protein: CASRSMGLNYEQYF; CDR3 DNA: TGTGCCAGCAGATCCATGGGACTAAACTACGAGCAGTACTTC
D gene: TRBD1; V gene: TRBV10-3; J gene: TRBJ2-7; clone size: .; CDR3 protein: CAISGQTGGYEQYF; CDR3 DNA: TGTGCCATCAGTGGGCAAACAGGGGGCTACGAGCAGTACTTC
D gene: .; V gene: TRBV7-8; J gene: TRBJ1-2; clone size: .; CDR3 protein: CASSKDNRDGYTF; CDR3 DNA: TGTGCCAGCAGCAAAGACAACAGGGATGGCTACACCTTC
D gene: .; V gene: TRBV7-2; J gene: TRBJ1-2; clone size: few; CDR3 protein: CASSLELKGAGYTF; CDR3 DNA: TGTGCCAGCAGCTTAGAACTCAAAGGGGCCGGCTACACCTTC
D gene: TRBD2; V gene: TRBV5-1; J gene: TRBJ2-2; clone size: .; CDR3 protein: CASSNPGLASAGELFF; CDR3 DNA: TGCGCCAGCAGCAATCCGGGACTAGCGTCCGCCGGGGAGCTGTTTTTT
D gene: TRBD2; V gene: TRBV5-1; J gene: TRBJ2-3; clone size: .; CDR3 protein: CASGGGAGTDTQYF; CDR3 DNA: TGCGCCAGCGGCGGGGGGGCCGGCACAGATACGCAGTATTTT
D gene: TRBD2; V gene: TRBV2; J gene: TRBJ2-7; clone size: .; CDR3 protein: CASKASGDEQYF; CDR3 DNA: TGTGCCAGCAAGGCTAGCGGAGACGAGCAGTACTTC
D gene: .; V gene: TRBV30; J gene: TRBJ1-4; clone size: many; CDR3 protein: CAWSMEGEREKLFF; CDR3 DNA: TGTGCCTGGAGTATGGAGGGGGAGAGGGAAAAACTGTTTTTT
D gene: .; V gene: TRBV4-3; J gene: TRBJ1-3; clone size: .; CDR3 protein: CASSHVSGNTIYF; CDR3 DNA: TGCGCCAGCAGCCATGTCTCTGGAAACACCATATATTTT
D gene: .; V gene: TRBV9; J gene: TRBJ1-1; clone size: .; CDR3 protein: CASMPGVGTEAFF; CDR3 DNA: TGTGCCAGCATGCCCGGGGTGGGGACTGAAGCTTTCTTT
D gene: .; V gene: TRBV7-3; J gene: TRBJ1-1; clone size: few; CDR3 protein: CASSSTQGSTEAFF; CDR3 DNA: TGTGCCAGCAGCTCTACACAGGGAAGCACTGAAGCTTTCTTT
D gene: TRBD1; V gene: TRBV29-1; J gene: TRBJ2-3; clone size: few; CDR3 protein: CSVEKTGESTDTQYF; CDR3 DNA: TGCAGCGTTGAAAAGACAGGGGAAAGCACAGATACGCAGTATTTT
D gene: .; V gene: TRBV30; J gene: TRBJ1-4; clone size: .; CDR3 protein: CAWSVLGQPNEKLFF; CDR3 DNA: TGTGCCTGGAGTGTTCTAGGACAGCCGAATGAAAAACTGTTTTTT
D gene: TRBD2; V gene: TRBV29-1; J gene: TRBJ2-1; clone size: .; CDR3 protein: CSVERSPSGGDRNEQFF; CDR3 DNA: TGCAGCGTTGAGAGGTCGCCTAGCGGGGGTGATCGTAATGAGCAGTTCTTC
D gene: .; V gene: TRBV12-3/TRBV12-4; J gene: TRBJ1-4; clone size: .; CDR3 protein: CASSPAALDEKLFF; CDR3 DNA: TGTGCCAGCAGCCCCGCGGCTTTGGATGAAAAACTGTTTTTT
D gene: .; V gene: TRBV15; J gene: TRBJ1-6; clone size: .; CDR3 protein: CATRRDSATLHF; CDR3 DNA: TGTGCCACCAGGCGGGACTCGGCCACCCTCCACTTT
D gene: TRBD1; V gene: TRBV5-1; J gene: TRBJ2-3; clone size: few; CDR3 protein: CASRSGTGPTDTQYF; CDR3 DNA: TGCGCCAGCAGATCCGGGACAGGGCCCACAGATACGCAGTATTTT
D gene: .; V gene: TRBV20-1; J gene: TRBJ2-3; clone size: .; CDR3 protein: CSARFQGSDTQYF; CDR3 DNA: TGCAGTGCTAGATTTCAGGGGTCAGATACGCAGTATTTT
D gene: .; V gene: TRBV21-1; J gene: TRBJ2-5; clone size: .; CDR3 protein: CASSILDPGDETQYF; CDR3 DNA: TGTGCCAGCAGCATTCTGGACCCTGGGGACGAGACCCAGTACTTC
D gene: .; V gene: TRBV5-1; J gene: TRBJ2-2; clone size: many; CDR3 protein: CASSLDGNTGELFF; CDR3 DNA: TGCGCCAGCAGCTTGGACGGGAACACCGGGGAGCTGTTTTTT
D gene: .; V gene: TRBV6-6; J gene: TRBJ2-7; clone size: .; CDR3 protein: CASSDPHGGTYEQYF; CDR3 DNA: TGTGCCAGCAGTGACCCTCACGGGGGAACCTACGAGCAGTACTTC
D gene: .; V gene: TRBV5-1; J gene: TRBJ2-3; clone size: few; CDR3 protein: CASAPGPQGDTQYF; CDR3 DNA: TGCGCCAGCGCCCCGGGACCCCAGGGAGATACGCAGTATTTT
D gene: .; V gene: TRBV9; J gene: TRBJ2-3; clone size: few; CDR3 protein: CASTAGPTDTQYF; CDR3 DNA: TGTGCCAGCACCGCAGGACCGACTGATACGCAGTATTTT
D gene: .; V gene: TRBV5-1; J gene: TRBJ2-7; clone size: .; CDR3 protein: CASSLQNGRPYEQYF; CDR3 DNA: TGCGCCAGCAGCTTGCAGAACGGCCGTCCCTACGAGCAGTACTTC